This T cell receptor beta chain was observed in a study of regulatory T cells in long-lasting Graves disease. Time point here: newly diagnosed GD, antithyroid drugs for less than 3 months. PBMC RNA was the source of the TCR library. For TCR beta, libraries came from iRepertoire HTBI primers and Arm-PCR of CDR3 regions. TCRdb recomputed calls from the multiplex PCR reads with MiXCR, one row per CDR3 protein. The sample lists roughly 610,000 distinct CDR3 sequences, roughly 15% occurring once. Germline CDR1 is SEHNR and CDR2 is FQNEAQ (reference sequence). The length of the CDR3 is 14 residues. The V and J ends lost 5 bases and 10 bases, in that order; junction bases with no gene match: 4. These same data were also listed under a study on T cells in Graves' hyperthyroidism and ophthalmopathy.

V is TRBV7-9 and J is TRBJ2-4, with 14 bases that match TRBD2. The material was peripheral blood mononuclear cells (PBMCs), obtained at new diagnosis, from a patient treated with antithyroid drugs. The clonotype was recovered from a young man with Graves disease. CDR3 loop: CASSKGLAGVIQYF. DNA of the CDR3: TGTGCCAGCAGCAAGGGACTAGCGGGAGTAATTCAGTACTTC.